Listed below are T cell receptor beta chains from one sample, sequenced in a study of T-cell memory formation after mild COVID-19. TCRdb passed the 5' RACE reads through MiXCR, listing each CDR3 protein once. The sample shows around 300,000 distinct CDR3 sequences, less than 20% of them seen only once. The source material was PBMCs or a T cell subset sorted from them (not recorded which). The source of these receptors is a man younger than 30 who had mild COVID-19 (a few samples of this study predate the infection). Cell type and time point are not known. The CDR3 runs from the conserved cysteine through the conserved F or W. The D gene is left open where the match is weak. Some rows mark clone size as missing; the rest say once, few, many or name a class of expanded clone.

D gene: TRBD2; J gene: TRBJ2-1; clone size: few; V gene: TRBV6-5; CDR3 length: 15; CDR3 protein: CASSYSGLGYNEQFF; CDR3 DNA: TGTGCCAGCAGTTACTCGGGACTAGGCTACAATGAGCAGTTCTTC
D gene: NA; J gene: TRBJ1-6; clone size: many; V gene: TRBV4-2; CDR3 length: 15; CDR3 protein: CASSQQDPYNSPLHF; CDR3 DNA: TGTGCCAGCAGCCAGCAGGACCCATATAATTCACCCCTCCACTTT
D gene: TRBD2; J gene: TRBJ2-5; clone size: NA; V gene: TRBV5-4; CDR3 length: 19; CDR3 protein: CASSLMSLAGGGFGETQYF; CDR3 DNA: TGTGCCAGCAGCTTGATGTCTCTAGCGGGGGGAGGATTTGGAGAGACCCAGTACTTC
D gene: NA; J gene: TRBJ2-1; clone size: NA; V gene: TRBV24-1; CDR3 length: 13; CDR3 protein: CATSDPENNEQFF; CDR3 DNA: TGTGCCACCAGTGACCCCGAAAACAATGAGCAGTTCTTC
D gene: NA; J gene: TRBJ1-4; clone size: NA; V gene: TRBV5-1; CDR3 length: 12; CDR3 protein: CASSWSNEKLFF; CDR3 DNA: TGCGCCAGCAGTTGGAGCAATGAAAAACTGTTTTTT
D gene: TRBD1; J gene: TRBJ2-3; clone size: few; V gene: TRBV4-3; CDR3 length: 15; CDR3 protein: CASSRDRSGTDTQYF; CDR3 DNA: TGCGCCAGCAGCCGGGACAGGTCGGGCACAGATACGCAGTATTTT
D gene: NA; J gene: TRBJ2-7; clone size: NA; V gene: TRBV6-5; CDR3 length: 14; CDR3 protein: CASSSGASSYEQYF; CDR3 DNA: TGTGCCAGCAGTTCAGGGGCTAGCTCCTACGAGCAGTACTTC
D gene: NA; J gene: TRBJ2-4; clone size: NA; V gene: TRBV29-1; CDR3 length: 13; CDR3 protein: CSALPYAKNIQYF; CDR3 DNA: TGCAGCGCCCTGCCATACGCCAAAAACATTCAGTACTTC
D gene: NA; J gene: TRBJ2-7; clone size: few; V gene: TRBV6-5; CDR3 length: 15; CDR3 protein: CASSSPPDGTYEQYF; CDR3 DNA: TGTGCCAGCAGCAGTCCCCCGGACGGCACCTACGAGCAGTACTTC
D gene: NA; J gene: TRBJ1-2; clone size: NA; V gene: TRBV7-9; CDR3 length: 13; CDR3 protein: CASSLEGEDGYTF; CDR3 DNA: TGTGCCAGCAGCTTAGAGGGGGAAGATGGCTACACCTTC
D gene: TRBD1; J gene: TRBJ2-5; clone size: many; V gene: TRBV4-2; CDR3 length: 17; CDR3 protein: CASSLHPRDSAGETQYF; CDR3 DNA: TGTGCCAGCAGCCTCCACCCCCGGGACAGCGCAGGGGAGACCCAGTACTTC
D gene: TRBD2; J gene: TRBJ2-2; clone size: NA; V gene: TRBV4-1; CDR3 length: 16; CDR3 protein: CASSQDTRLAGMELFF; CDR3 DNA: TGCGCCAGCAGCCAAGATACCAGGCTAGCGGGGATGGAGCTGTTTTTT
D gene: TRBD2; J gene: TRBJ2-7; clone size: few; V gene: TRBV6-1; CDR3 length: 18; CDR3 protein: CASKRRAGLAGSSYEQYF; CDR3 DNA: TGTGCCAGCAAGAGGAGGGCTGGACTAGCGGGGAGCTCCTACGAGCAGTACTTC
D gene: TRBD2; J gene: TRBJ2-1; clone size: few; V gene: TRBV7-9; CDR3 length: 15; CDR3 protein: CASAALTSGRNEQFF; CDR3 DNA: TGTGCCAGCGCCGCCCTGACTAGCGGGAGAAATGAGCAGTTCTTC
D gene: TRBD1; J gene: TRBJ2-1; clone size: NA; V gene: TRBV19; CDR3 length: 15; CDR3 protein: CASDTGTGIYNEQFF; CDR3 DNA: TGTGCCAGTGACACCGGGACAGGTATTTACAATGAGCAGTTCTTC
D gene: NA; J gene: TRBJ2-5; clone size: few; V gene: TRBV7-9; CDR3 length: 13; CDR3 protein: CASSPTNQETQYF; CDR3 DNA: TGTGCCAGCAGCCCGACAAACCAAGAGACCCAGTACTTC
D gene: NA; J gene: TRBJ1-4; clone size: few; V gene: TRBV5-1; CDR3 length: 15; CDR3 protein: CASSSQGTANEKLFF; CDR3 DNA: TGCGCCAGCAGCTCTCAGGGTACAGCTAATGAAAAACTGTTTTTT
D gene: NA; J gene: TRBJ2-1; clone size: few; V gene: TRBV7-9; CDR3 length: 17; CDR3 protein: CASSLEKVYPGDNEQFF; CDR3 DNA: TGTGCCAGCAGCTTAGAGAAGGTCTACCCAGGCGACAATGAGCAGTTCTTC
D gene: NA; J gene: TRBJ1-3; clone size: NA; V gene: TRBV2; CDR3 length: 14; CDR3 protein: CASSETVSGNTIYF; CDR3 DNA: TGTGCCAGCAGTGAGACAGTCTCTGGAAACACCATATATTTT
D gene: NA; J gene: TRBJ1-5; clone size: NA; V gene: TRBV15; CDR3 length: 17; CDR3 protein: CATSRDLGRGGGAPQHF; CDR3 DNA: TGTGCCACCAGCAGAGATCTCGGCCGCGGGGGTGGGGCGCCCCAGCATTTT